A selection of T cell receptor beta chains follows, all from one sample in a study of blood T cell repertoires in COVID-19. Data came from immunoSEQ multiplex PCR; TCRdb stores just in-frame clones and leaves some out. The table includes 140,000 to 150,000 clones, 84% detected once. Sequenced: peripheral blood. The receptors were sampled from a human donor in a cohort sampled during active COVID-19. CDR3s include the opening cysteine and the closing phenylalanine or tryptophan. A D gene is named only where the DNA matches it firmly. Where a row states a size, it is once, few, many or the class of an expanded clone; other rows omit it.

.	TRBV7-2	TRBJ2-5	.	CASSLGRGQETQYF	TGTGCCAGCAGCTTAGGGCGGGGTCAAGAGACCCAGTACTTC
.	TRBV29-1	TRBJ2-7	TRBD1	CSVEGTGGYEQYF	TGCAGCGTTGAAGGGACAGGGGGTTACGAGCAGTACTTC
few	TRBV4-3	TRBJ1-6	TRBD1	CASSQDDRGTPLHF	TGCGCCAGCAGCCAAGACGACAGGGGGACACCCCTCCACTTT
.	TRBV5-4	TRBJ1-5	TRBD1	CASSYRTGSTHQPQHF	TGTGCCAGCAGCTATCGGACAGGTTCCACTCATCAGCCCCAGCATTTT
.	TRBV28	TRBJ1-6	TRBD1	CASSLNRGGSPLHF	TGTGCCAGCAGTTTAAACAGGGGTGGTTCACCCCTCCACTTT
.	TRBV19	TRBJ2-1	TRBD1	CASSIVEDRPLDEQFF	TGTGCCAGTAGTATAGTCGAGGACAGGCCTTTGGATGAGCAGTTCTTC
.	TRBV27	TRBJ1-2	.	CASTPQEGLGGYTF	TGTGCCAGCACCCCACAGGAGGGGCTCGGTGGCTACACCTTC
.	TRBV10-3	TRBJ2-6	TRBD1	CAIPGSRTGSTGANVLTF	TGTGCCATCCCCGGGAGCAGGACAGGGTCTACTGGGGCCAACGTCCTGACTTTC
.	TRBV10-3	TRBJ1-3	TRBD1	CAISEQGVSGNTIYF	TGTGCCATCAGTGAACAGGGGGTCTCTGGAAACACCATATATTTT
once	TRBV30	TRBJ1-4	TRBD1	CAWSVYRGIGEKLFF	TGTGCCTGGAGTGTTTACAGGGGAATTGGTGAAAAACTGTTTTTT
.	TRBV6-2/TRBV6-3	TRBJ1-2	.	CASSRAGLDYGYTF	TGTGCCAGCAGCCGTGCAGGTTTAGACTATGGCTACACCTTC
few	TRBV7-3	TRBJ2-7	TRBD1	CASSPWPGGSYEQYF	TGTGCCAGCAGCCCATGGCCAGGGGGCTCATACGAGCAGTACTTC
.	TRBV18	TRBJ2-7	.	CASSPWQGDAYEQYF	TGTGCCAGCTCACCATGGCAGGGTGATGCCTACGAGCAGTACTTC
.	TRBV3-1/TRBV3-2	TRBJ2-5	.	CASSPSLIEETQYF	TGTGCCAGCAGCCCTTCCCTAATTGAGGAGACCCAGTACTTC
.	TRBV19	TRBJ1-4	TRBD1	CASTPAGTGSFGKLFF	TGTGCCAGTACCCCAGCCGGGACAGGGAGTTTCGGAAAACTGTTTTTT
many	TRBV5-4	TRBJ2-2	TRBD1	CASSQDRDTGELFF	TGTGCCAGCAGCCAGGACAGGGACACCGGGGAGCTGTTTTTT
.	TRBV13	TRBJ2-7	TRBD2	CASSPLDGGGNEQYF	TGTGCCAGCAGCCCTCTTGACGGGGGGGGCAACGAGCAGTACTTC
.	TRBV5-6	TRBJ1-2	TRBD1	CASSVDRDYGYTF	TGTGCCAGCAGTGTGGACAGGGACTATGGCTACACCTTC